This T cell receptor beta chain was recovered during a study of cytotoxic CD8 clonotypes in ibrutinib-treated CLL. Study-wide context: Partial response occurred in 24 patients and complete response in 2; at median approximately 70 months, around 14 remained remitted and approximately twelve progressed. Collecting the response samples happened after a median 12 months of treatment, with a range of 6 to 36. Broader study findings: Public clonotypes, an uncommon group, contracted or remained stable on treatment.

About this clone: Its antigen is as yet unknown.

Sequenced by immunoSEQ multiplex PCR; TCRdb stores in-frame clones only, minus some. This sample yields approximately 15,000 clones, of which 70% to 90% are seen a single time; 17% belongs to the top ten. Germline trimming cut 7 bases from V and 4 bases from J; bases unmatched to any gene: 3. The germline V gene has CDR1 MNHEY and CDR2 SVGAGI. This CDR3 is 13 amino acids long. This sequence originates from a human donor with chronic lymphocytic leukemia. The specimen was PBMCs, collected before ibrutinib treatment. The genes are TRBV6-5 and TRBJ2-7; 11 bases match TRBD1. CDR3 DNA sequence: TGTGCCAGCACACGGGACAGGGGGTACGAGCAGTACTTC. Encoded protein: CASTRDRGYEQYF.